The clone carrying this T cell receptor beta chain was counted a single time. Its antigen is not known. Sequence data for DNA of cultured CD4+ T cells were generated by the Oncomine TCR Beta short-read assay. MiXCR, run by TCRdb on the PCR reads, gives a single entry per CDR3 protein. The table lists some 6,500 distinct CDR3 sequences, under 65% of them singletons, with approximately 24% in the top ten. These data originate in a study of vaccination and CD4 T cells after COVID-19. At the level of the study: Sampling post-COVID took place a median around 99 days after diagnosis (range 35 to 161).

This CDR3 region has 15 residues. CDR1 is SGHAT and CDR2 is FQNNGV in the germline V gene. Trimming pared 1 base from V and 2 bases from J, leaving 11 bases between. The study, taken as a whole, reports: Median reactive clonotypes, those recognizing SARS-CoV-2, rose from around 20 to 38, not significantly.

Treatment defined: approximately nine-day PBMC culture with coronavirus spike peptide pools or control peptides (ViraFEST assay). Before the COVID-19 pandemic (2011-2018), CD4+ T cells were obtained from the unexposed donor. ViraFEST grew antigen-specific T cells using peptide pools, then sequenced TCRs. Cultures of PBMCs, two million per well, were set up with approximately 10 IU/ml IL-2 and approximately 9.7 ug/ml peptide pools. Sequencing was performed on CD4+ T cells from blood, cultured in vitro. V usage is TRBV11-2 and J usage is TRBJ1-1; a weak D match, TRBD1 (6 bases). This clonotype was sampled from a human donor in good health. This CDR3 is CASSLGPTGNTEAFF. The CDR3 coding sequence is TGTGCCAGCAGCTTAGGCCCGACAGGAAACACTGAAGCTTTCTTT.